What follows are 14 T cell receptor beta chains derived from one specimen sequenced in a study of T cell repertoires in cytomegalovirus infection. TCRdb passed the reads through MiXCR, listing each CDR3 protein once. The table shows approximately 150,000 distinct CDR3 sequences, with roughly 6% occurring only once. Sequencing was carried out using PBMCs. The receptors originated from a human donor in good health (CMV status not recorded). Some clones in this sample may be carry-over from other donors' samples.

This clonotype was detected many times. The chain employs TRBV7-9 and TRBJ2-7; 8 bases are shared with TRBD2. This CDR3 spans 13 amino acids. The ends lost 4 bases at V and 6 bases at J; junction bases unmatched: 5. Germline V lookup: CDR1 SEHNR, CDR2 FQNEAQ (reference sequence). CDR3 sequence (DNA): TGTGCCAGCAGCTACGAGCGGGGGAGCGAGCAGTACTTC. It yields the protein CASSYERGSEQYF.

This clonotype occurred many times. The chain is built from TRBV7-2 and TRBJ2-3; D is possibly TRBD1 (5 bases). The CDR3 sequence is 14 residues long. Trimming cost V 6 bases and J 0 bases, with 10 bases left between them. Germline CDR1 is SGHTA and CDR2 is FQGNSA. CDR3 sequence reads: CASSPDRSTDTQYF. Here the CDR3 DNA reads TGTGCCAGCAGTCCCGACAGAAGCACAGATACGCAGTATTTT.

This clonotype has a count of ten or more. The chain combines TRBV7-2 with TRBJ2-2, with D perhaps matching TRBD1 (6 bases). The CDR3 covers 14 residues. V was clipped by 2 bases and J by 7 bases, with 11 bases between them. CDR1 and CDR2 (germline): SGHTA, FQGNSA. CDR3 amino acids: CASSLTGQFGELFF. The DNA of the CDR3 is TGTGCCAGCAGCTTAACCGGACAGTTCGGGGAGCTGTTTTTT.

This clonotype was recorded a few times. V is TRBV5-4 and J is TRBJ1-2; no reliable D call. Germline V lookup: CDR1 SGHNT, CDR2 YYREEE (reference sequence). Trimming stripped 4 bases from V and 8 bases from J, with 15 bases between. The CDR3 contains 13 residues. The CDR3 protein is CASSQGGGGGYTF. CDR3 nucleotides: TGTGCCAGCAGCCAAGGTGGAGGTGGAGGCTACACCTTC.

The sample holds many counts of this clonotype. The CDR3 loop reads CASSLPAGAGNTIYF. In nucleotides, the CDR3 is TGTGCCAGCAGCTTACCGGCGGGGGCTGGAAACACCATATATTTT. V is TRBV7-8 and J is TRBJ1-3; D is perhaps TRBD1 (5 bases). V lost 2 bases to trimming and J lost 2 bases, with 10 bases between them. The germline gives CDR1 SGHVS, CDR2 FQNEAQ. CDR3 length: 15 amino acids.

This clonotype was counted many times. V usage is TRBV7-2 and J usage is TRBJ1-1; TRBD1 matches at 7 bases. There are 15 residues in the CDR3. J gave up 7 bases and V 2 bases, and 10 bases lay outside the gene matches. Germline CDR1 is SGHTA and CDR2 is FQGNSA. This CDR3 is CASSLTTGVFGEAFF. As DNA, the CDR3 is TGTGCCAGCAGCTTAACAACAGGGGTCTTCGGTGAAGCTTTCTTT.

This clonotype was recorded at least ten times. The chain has TRBV28 and TRBJ2-3; D not certain. Trimming stripped 6 bases from V and 4 bases from J, with 14 bases between. This CDR3 is built from 14 residues. Germline-derived CDR1 and CDR2 are MDHEN and SYDVKM. In DNA, the CDR3 is TGTGCCAGCAGCCCACCTCATTCGGCAGATACGCAGTATTTT. It specifies CASSPPHSADTQYF.

This clonotype was seen ten or more times. The chain has TRBV27 and TRBJ1-1, with TRBD1 matching 8 bases. V lost 5 bases, J lost 7 bases, and 9 bases stayed unmatched. The CDR3 length is 14 residues. Germline CDR1 and CDR2: MNHEY and SMNVEV (reference sequence). CDR3 loop: CASSPRTGSSEAFF. In DNA, the CDR3 is TGTGCCAGCAGTCCGCGGACAGGGTCGAGTGAAGCTTTCTTT.

The table lists this clonotype with many counts. The chain has TRBV20-1 and TRBJ1-1, with D tentatively TRBD1 (5 bases). Trimming cost V 1 base and J 0 bases, with 27 bases left between them. In germline, CDR1 is DFQATT, CDR2 SNEGSKA (reference sequence). This CDR3 is built from 20 residues. The chain's CDR3 is CSARGDLLEGKMAMNTEAFF. The CDR3 nucleotides are TGCAGTGCTAGAGGGGACCTACTCGAGGGCAAAATGGCCATGAACACTGAAGCTTTCTTT.

Ten or more counts support this clonotype. The CDR3 bases are TGTGCCAGCAGCTTGGAGGGGGGGACGGCTTCACCCCTCCACTTT. This sequence encodes CASSLEGGTASPLHF. The genes are TRBV5-5 and TRBJ1-6, with a weak D call TRBD1 (6 bases). Looked up from germline, CDR1 is SGHKS and CDR2 is YYEKEE (reference sequence). V shed 0 bases and J shed 9 bases, with 13 bases lying between them. This CDR3 comprises 15 residues.

This clonotype was seen many times. The V gene is TRBV7-8, the J gene TRBJ2-7; 7 nucleotides agree with TRBD1. This CDR3 spans 14 amino acids. The germline gives CDR1 SGHVS, CDR2 FQNEAQ. Unmatched junction bases numbered 3, after V lost 1 base and J lost 3 bases. The CDR3 protein is CASSLVGTVYEQYF. As DNA, the CDR3 is TGTGCCAGCAGCTTAGTGGGGACAGTCTACGAGCAGTACTTC.

This clonotype was found many times. This rearrangement joins TRBV28 to TRBJ1-1; weak D call: TRBD1 (5 bases). Trimming took 8 bases from V and 5 from J, leaving 18 bases between them. This CDR3 spans 14 amino acids. CDR1 is MDHEN, CDR2 SYDVKM, per germline. CDR3 DNA: TGTGCCAGCCTTCTGCCGAATAGGGGAACTGAAGCTTTCTTT. Encoded protein: CASLLPNRGTEAFF.

This clonotype was detected many times. This chain joins TRBV29-1 and TRBJ2-1; tentatively, D is TRBD1 or TRBD2 (6 bases each). Trimming took 6 bases from V and 5 from J, leaving 17 bases between them. The length of the CDR3 is 14 residues. Germline CDR1 and CDR2: SQVTM and ANQGSEA. The CDR3 reads CSVVGGHTHNEQFF. For the CDR3, the DNA is TGCAGCGTGGTTGGGGGGCACACACACAATGAGCAGTTCTTC.

The chain links TRBV20-1 to TRBJ1-5, with D tentatively TRBD1 (6 bases). CDR3 size: 13 residues. Per germline, CDR1 DFQATT and CDR2 SNEGSKA (reference sequence). Trimming left V 3 bases short and J 4 bases short, with 10 bases between. The CDR3 nucleotides are TGCAGTGCTAGGAAGACAGGAAATCAGCCCCAGCATTTT. Its translation: CSARKTGNQPQHF.